A selection of T cell receptor beta chains follows, all from one sample in a study of T cell changes during pregnancy in multiple sclerosis. Generated by immunoSEQ multiplex PCR, the TCRdb table keeps only in-frame clones and is missing some. The sample includes about 39,000 clones, 90% to 95% seen only once; the top ten take approximately 0.36%. Sequencing was performed on CD4+ T cells from peripheral blood mononuclear cells, taken after pregnancy. These receptors originate from a female donor with multiple sclerosis, enrolled in a pregnancy study. Both conserved end residues are part of each CDR3. The order of the fields is D gene, CDR3 length, clone size, V gene, J gene, CDR3 protein, CDR3 DNA. The D gene is left open where the match is weak. The size field is filled for only some rows; it gives once, few, many or a size class.

d_gene: -; len: 15; abundance: once; v_gene: TRBV7-3; j_gene: TRBJ2-1; CDR3aa: CASSLSGTSYNEQFF; CDR3nt: TGTGCCAGCAGCTTGTCCGGGACTTCTTACAATGAGCAGTTCTTC
d_gene: TRBD2; len: 14; abundance: -; v_gene: TRBV2; j_gene: TRBJ2-7; CDR3aa: CASIASGGAYEQYF; CDR3nt: TGTGCCAGCATAGCTAGCGGGGGGGCCTACGAGCAGTACTTC
d_gene: -; len: 13; abundance: -; v_gene: TRBV18; j_gene: TRBJ2-7; CDR3aa: CASSRDISYEQYF; CDR3nt: TGTGCCAGCTCACGGGACATCTCCTACGAGCAGTACTTC
d_gene: TRBD1; len: 19; abundance: -; v_gene: TRBV6-1; j_gene: TRBJ1-3; CDR3aa: CASSDPTGGDGNSGNTIYF; CDR3nt: TGTGCCAGCAGTGATCCGACAGGGGGGGACGGAAACTCTGGAAACACCATATATTTT
d_gene: TRBD1; len: 15; abundance: once; v_gene: TRBV7-6; j_gene: TRBJ1-5; CDR3aa: CASSSSGTGNQPQHF; CDR3nt: TGTGCCAGCAGCTCCTCCGGGACAGGCAATCAGCCCCAGCATTTT
d_gene: TRBD1; len: 13; abundance: few; v_gene: TRBV15; j_gene: TRBJ1-2; CDR3aa: CATSRGDRSGYTF; CDR3nt: TGTGCCACCAGCAGGGGGGACAGGTCTGGCTACACCTTC
d_gene: -; len: 14; abundance: -; v_gene: TRBV27; j_gene: TRBJ1-5; CDR3aa: CASRSRASNQPQHF; CDR3nt: TGTGCCAGCAGGTCCAGGGCTAGCAATCAGCCCCAGCATTTT
d_gene: -; len: 14; abundance: once; v_gene: TRBV11-2; j_gene: TRBJ2-5; CDR3aa: CASSLKGTPRTQYF; CDR3nt: TGTGCCAGCAGCTTAAAAGGGACACCCCGGACCCAGTACTTC
d_gene: -; len: 13; abundance: -; v_gene: TRBV5-4; j_gene: TRBJ1-1; CDR3aa: CASSPSNRAEAFF; CDR3nt: TGTGCCAGCAGCCCGTCGAATCGAGCTGAAGCTTTCTTT
d_gene: -; len: 12; abundance: -; v_gene: TRBV2; j_gene: TRBJ1-2; CDR3aa: CASSLENYGYTF; CDR3nt: TGTGCCAGCAGTTTAGAGAACTATGGCTACACCTTC
d_gene: -; len: 13; abundance: -; v_gene: TRBV6-1; j_gene: TRBJ1-1; CDR3aa: CASSSTANTEAFF; CDR3nt: TGTGCCAGCAGTTCTACAGCGAACACTGAAGCTTTCTTT
d_gene: -; len: 13; abundance: -; v_gene: TRBV7-2; j_gene: TRBJ1-1; CDR3aa: CASSLLFNTEAFF; CDR3nt: TGTGCCAGCAGCTTACTGTTTAACACTGAAGCTTTCTTT
d_gene: TRBD1; len: 13; abundance: -; v_gene: TRBV30; j_gene: TRBJ2-7; CDR3aa: CAWGTGGPYEQYF; CDR3nt: TGTGCCTGGGGGACAGGGGGCCCCTACGAGCAGTACTTC
d_gene: -; len: 18; abundance: -; v_gene: TRBV4-2; j_gene: TRBJ1-3; CDR3aa: CASSQDPFGAGGGNTIYF; CDR3nt: TGTGCCAGCAGCCAAGATCCCTTTGGGGCGGGGGGCGGAAACACCATATATTTT
d_gene: -; len: 15; abundance: -; v_gene: TRBV10-3; j_gene: TRBJ1-3; CDR3aa: CAVRDIGETVNTIYF; CDR3nt: TGTGCCGTTCGGGACATCGGCGAAACCGTAAACACCATATATTTT
d_gene: -; len: 16; abundance: -; v_gene: TRBV4-2; j_gene: TRBJ2-2; CDR3aa: CASSQDGGRNTGELFF; CDR3nt: TGTGCCAGCAGCCAAGATGGCGGAAGAAACACCGGGGAGCTGTTTTTT
d_gene: -; len: 15; abundance: -; v_gene: TRBV6-5; j_gene: TRBJ2-2; CDR3aa: CASRPDSSHTGELFF; CDR3nt: TGTGCCAGCAGGCCCGACAGCAGCCACACCGGGGAGCTGTTTTTT
d_gene: -; len: 16; abundance: -; v_gene: TRBV9; j_gene: TRBJ1-2; CDR3aa: CASSVSDSPTAYGYTF; CDR3nt: TGTGCCAGCAGCGTTTCGGACAGCCCTACCGCTTATGGCTACACCTTC
d_gene: -; len: 15; abundance: -; v_gene: TRBV30; j_gene: TRBJ1-3; CDR3aa: CAWSGAPASGNTIYF; CDR3nt: TGTGCCTGGAGTGGGGCACCCGCCTCTGGAAACACCATATATTTT
d_gene: TRBD2; len: 13; abundance: once; v_gene: TRBV7-2; j_gene: TRBJ2-1; CDR3aa: CASSSALGGNMFF; CDR3nt: TGTGCCAGCAGCTCAGCTCTCGGGGGGAATATGTTCTTC
d_gene: TRBD2; len: 16; abundance: -; v_gene: TRBV7-9; j_gene: TRBJ2-1; CDR3aa: CASSSTGTTPYNEQFF; CDR3nt: TGTGCCAGCAGCTCAACCGGGACTACCCCCTACAATGAGCAGTTCTTC
d_gene: TRBD1; len: 18; abundance: -; v_gene: TRBV11-2; j_gene: TRBJ1-3; CDR3aa: CASSLPRTGGPSGNTIYF; CDR3nt: TGTGCCAGCAGCCTCCCCCGGACAGGGGGACCCTCTGGAAACACCATATATTTT
d_gene: TRBD1; len: 15; abundance: -; v_gene: TRBV28; j_gene: TRBJ1-4; CDR3aa: CASRPPTGTNEKLFF; CDR3nt: TGTGCCAGCAGGCCTCCGACAGGGACTAATGAAAAACTGTTTTTT
d_gene: -; len: 15; abundance: -; v_gene: TRBV5-1; j_gene: TRBJ2-1; CDR3aa: CASSLAQSPYNEQFF; CDR3nt: TGCGCCAGCAGCTTGGCCCAGTCCCCCTACAATGAGCAGTTCTTC
d_gene: -; len: 13; abundance: -; v_gene: TRBV7-9; j_gene: TRBJ2-2; CDR3aa: CASSLGGTGELFF; CDR3nt: TGTGCCAGCAGCCTTGGGGGGACCGGGGAGCTGTTTTTT
d_gene: TRBD1; len: 15; abundance: -; v_gene: TRBV27; j_gene: TRBJ2-7; CDR3aa: CASSPRGQGVPEQYF; CDR3nt: TGTGCCAGCAGTCCCAGGGGACAGGGGGTACCCGAGCAGTACTTC
d_gene: -; len: 16; abundance: -; v_gene: TRBV10-2; j_gene: TRBJ1-2; CDR3aa: CASMSNRQGMSYGYTF; CDR3nt: TGCGCCAGCATGAGTAACCGCCAGGGTATGTCCTATGGCTACACCTTC
d_gene: TRBD1; len: 14; abundance: -; v_gene: TRBV18; j_gene: TRBJ1-2; CDR3aa: CASSTRDREYGYTF; CDR3nt: TGTGCCAGCTCAACCCGGGACAGGGAGTATGGCTACACCTTC
d_gene: TRBD1; len: 14; abundance: -; v_gene: TRBV5-1; j_gene: TRBJ1-4; CDR3aa: CASGSRGLGEKLFF; CDR3nt: TGCGCCAGCGGTAGCAGGGGGCTGGGAGAAAAACTGTTTTTT
d_gene: TRBD2; len: 16; abundance: -; v_gene: TRBV5-4; j_gene: TRBJ2-5; CDR3aa: CASSLAGGRSQETQYF; CDR3nt: TGTGCCAGCAGCCTCGCGGGGGGACGAAGCCAAGAGACCCAGTACTTC
d_gene: -; len: 14; abundance: -; v_gene: TRBV30; j_gene: TRBJ2-5; CDR3aa: CAWSGDNLGETQYF; CDR3nt: TGTGCCTGGAGTGGGGACAATCTGGGAGAGACCCAGTACTTC
d_gene: TRBD1; len: 22; abundance: -; v_gene: TRBV30; j_gene: TRBJ1-2; CDR3aa: CAWSGPWRDRGRERPGNYGYTF; CDR3nt: TGTGCCTGGAGTGGACCTTGGCGGGACAGGGGGCGCGAAAGGCCCGGTAACTATGGCTACACCTTC
d_gene: -; len: 13; abundance: -; v_gene: TRBV29-1; j_gene: TRBJ2-1; CDR3aa: CSVGDFTSNEQFF; CDR3nt: TGCAGCGTGGGGGACTTTACGAGCAATGAGCAGTTCTTC
d_gene: TRBD1; len: 16; abundance: -; v_gene: TRBV5-1; j_gene: TRBJ2-5; CDR3aa: CASSLVGRGPQETQYF; CDR3nt: TGCGCCAGCAGCTTGGTGGGCAGGGGGCCGCAAGAGACCCAGTACTTC
d_gene: TRBD1; len: 14; abundance: once; v_gene: TRBV10-3; j_gene: TRBJ2-7; CDR3aa: CAISEVTGGYEQYF; CDR3nt: TGTGCCATCAGTGAGGTAACAGGGGGCTACGAGCAGTACTTC
d_gene: TRBD2; len: 14; abundance: -; v_gene: TRBV2; j_gene: TRBJ2-5; CDR3aa: CASLSGGLQETQYF; CDR3nt: TGTGCCAGCCTTAGCGGGGGCCTCCAAGAGACCCAGTACTTC
d_gene: -; len: 15; abundance: -; v_gene: TRBV7-7; j_gene: TRBJ2-7; CDR3aa: CASSLAWRGGYEQYF; CDR3nt: TGTGCTAGCAGCTTAGCGTGGAGGGGTGGCTACGAGCAGTACTTC
d_gene: TRBD1; len: 13; abundance: -; v_gene: TRBV7-2; j_gene: TRBJ2-4; CDR3aa: CASSLGQGDIQYF; CDR3nt: TGTGCCAGCAGCTTAGGGCAGGGGGACATTCAGTACTTC
d_gene: -; len: 13; abundance: -; v_gene: TRBV6-5; j_gene: TRBJ2-1; CDR3aa: CATFQRGYNEQFF; CDR3nt: TGTGCCACCTTTCAGAGAGGCTACAATGAGCAGTTCTTC
d_gene: -; len: 11; abundance: -; v_gene: TRBV29-1; j_gene: TRBJ2-5; CDR3aa: CSVTRLETQYF; CDR3nt: TGCAGCGTTACAAGACTAGAGACCCAGTACTTC
d_gene: -; len: 14; abundance: -; v_gene: TRBV27; j_gene: TRBJ2-2; CDR3aa: CASSLTKNTGELFF; CDR3nt: TGTGCCAGCAGTTTAACTAAGAACACCGGGGAGCTGTTTTTT
d_gene: -; len: 18; abundance: -; v_gene: TRBV4-2; j_gene: TRBJ1-1; CDR3aa: CASSQGTVGKRGEHNAFF; CDR3nt: TGTGCCAGCAGCCAAGGGACGGTCGGGAAGCGGGGGGAGCATAATGCTTTCTTT
d_gene: TRBD1; len: 14; abundance: -; v_gene: TRBV25-1; j_gene: TRBJ1-5; CDR3aa: CASSATGVVQPQHF; CDR3nt: TGTGCCAGCAGTGCTACAGGGGTAGTGCAGCCCCAGCATTTT
d_gene: TRBD1; len: 15; abundance: -; v_gene: TRBV6-6; j_gene: TRBJ1-4; CDR3aa: CASSPRDRLNEKLFF; CDR3nt: TGTGCCAGCAGTCCCCGGGACAGACTTAATGAAAAACTGTTTTTT
d_gene: TRBD2; len: 20; abundance: -; v_gene: TRBV19; j_gene: TRBJ2-3; CDR3aa: CASSINGLAGGTGSTDTQYF; CDR3nt: TGTGCCAGTAGTATTAACGGACTAGCGGGGGGAACCGGTAGCACAGATACGCAGTATTTT
d_gene: TRBD1; len: 15; abundance: -; v_gene: TRBV27; j_gene: TRBJ2-7; CDR3aa: CASSSRQGPSYEQYF; CDR3nt: TGTGCCAGCAGTTCGAGACAGGGTCCGTCCTACGAGCAGTACTTC